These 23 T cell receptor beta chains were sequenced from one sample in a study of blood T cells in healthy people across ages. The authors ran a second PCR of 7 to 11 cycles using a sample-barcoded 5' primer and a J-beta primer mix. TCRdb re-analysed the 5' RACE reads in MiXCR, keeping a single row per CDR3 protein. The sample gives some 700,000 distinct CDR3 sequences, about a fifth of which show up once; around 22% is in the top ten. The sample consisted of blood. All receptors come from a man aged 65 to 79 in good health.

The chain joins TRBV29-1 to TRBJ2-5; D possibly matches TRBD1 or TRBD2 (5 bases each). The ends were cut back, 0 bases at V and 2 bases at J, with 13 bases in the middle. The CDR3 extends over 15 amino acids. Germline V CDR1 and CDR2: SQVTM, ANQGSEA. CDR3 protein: CSVEDAAWGQETQYF. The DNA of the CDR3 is TGCAGCGTTGAAGATGCCGCCTGGGGGCAAGAGACCCAGTACTTC.

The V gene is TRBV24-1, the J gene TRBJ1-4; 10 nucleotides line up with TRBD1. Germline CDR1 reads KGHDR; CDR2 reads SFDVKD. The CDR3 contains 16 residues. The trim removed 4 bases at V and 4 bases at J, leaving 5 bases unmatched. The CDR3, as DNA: TGTGCCACCAGTGAGGGACAGGGGCAGGGTAATGAAAAACTGTTTTTT. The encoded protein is CATSEGQGQGNEKLFF.

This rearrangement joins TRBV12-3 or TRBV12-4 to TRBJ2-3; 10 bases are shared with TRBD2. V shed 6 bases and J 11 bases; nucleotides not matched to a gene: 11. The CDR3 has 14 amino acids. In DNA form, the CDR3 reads TGTGCCAGCAGAACCGGGACTAGCGAGCCTTGGCAGTATTTT. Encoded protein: CASRTGTSEPWQYF.

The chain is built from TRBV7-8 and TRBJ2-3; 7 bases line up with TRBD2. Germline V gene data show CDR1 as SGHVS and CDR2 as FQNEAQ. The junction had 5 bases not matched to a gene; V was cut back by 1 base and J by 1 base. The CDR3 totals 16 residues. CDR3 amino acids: CASSLEWAGGTDTQYF. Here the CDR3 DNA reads TGTGCCAGCAGCTTAGAATGGGCGGGGGGCACAGATACGCAGTATTTT.

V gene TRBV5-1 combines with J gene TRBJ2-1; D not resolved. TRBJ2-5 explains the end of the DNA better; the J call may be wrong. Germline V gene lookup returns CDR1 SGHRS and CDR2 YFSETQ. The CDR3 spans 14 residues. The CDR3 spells CASSLGDNQETQYF. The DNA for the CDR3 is TGCGCCAGCAGCTTGGGAGACAATCAAGAGACCCAGTACTTC.

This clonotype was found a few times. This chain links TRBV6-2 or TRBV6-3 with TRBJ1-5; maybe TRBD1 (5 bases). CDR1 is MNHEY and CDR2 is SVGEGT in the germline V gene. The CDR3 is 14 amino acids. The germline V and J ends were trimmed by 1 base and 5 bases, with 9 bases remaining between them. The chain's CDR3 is CASSYLGGDQPQHF. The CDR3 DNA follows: TGTGCCAGCAGTTACTTGGGGGGAGATCAGCCCCAGCATTTT.

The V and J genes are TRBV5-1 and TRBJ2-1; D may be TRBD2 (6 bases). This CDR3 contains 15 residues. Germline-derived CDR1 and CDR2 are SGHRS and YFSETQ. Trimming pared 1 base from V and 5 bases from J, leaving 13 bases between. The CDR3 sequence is CASSLPGSRHNEQFF. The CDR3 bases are TGCGCCAGCAGCTTGCCCGGGAGTCGACACAATGAGCAGTTCTTC.

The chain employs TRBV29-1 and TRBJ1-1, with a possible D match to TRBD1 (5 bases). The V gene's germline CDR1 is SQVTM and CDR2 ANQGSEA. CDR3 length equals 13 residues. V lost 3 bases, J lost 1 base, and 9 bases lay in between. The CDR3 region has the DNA TGCAGCGTTGAGCCCGGACAGAACACTGAAGCTTTCTTT. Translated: CSVEPGQNTEAFF.

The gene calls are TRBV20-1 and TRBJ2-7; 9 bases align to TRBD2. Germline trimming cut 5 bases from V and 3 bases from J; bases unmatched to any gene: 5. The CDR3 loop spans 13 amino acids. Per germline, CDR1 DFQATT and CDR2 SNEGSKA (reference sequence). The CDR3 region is CSARAGGLYEQYF. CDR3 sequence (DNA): TGCAGTGCTCGAGCGGGGGGCCTCTACGAGCAGTACTTC.

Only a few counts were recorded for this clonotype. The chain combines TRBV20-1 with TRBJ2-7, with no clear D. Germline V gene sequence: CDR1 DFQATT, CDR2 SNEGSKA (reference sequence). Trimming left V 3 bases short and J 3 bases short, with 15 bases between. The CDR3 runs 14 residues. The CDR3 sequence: CSASPPFGFYEQYF. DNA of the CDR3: TGCAGTGCTAGCCCCCCGTTCGGTTTCTACGAGCAGTACTTC.

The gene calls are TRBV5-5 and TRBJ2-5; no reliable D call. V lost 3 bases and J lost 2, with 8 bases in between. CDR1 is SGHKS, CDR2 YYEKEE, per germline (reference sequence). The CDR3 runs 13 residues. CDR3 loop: CASSSFSQETQYF. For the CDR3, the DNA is TGTGCCAGCAGCTCGTTCTCTCAAGAGACCCAGTACTTC.

The CDR3 nucleotides are TGCAGCGTTGGCCAGACCCTCTTAGAAGGCTACACCTTC. This encodes CSVGQTLLEGYTF. The J gene is TRBJ1-2, the V gene TRBV29-1; no definite D call. This CDR3 comprises 13 residues. The V and J ends lost 4 bases and 8 bases respectively, with 17 bases between them. Germline CDR1 is SQVTM and CDR2 is ANQGSEA. Looking up the rest from reference TRBV29-1 and TRBJ1-2 gives the full variable domain: SAVISQKPSRDICQRGTSLTIQCQVDSQVTMMFWYRQQPGQSLTLIATANQGSEATYESGFVIDKFPISRPNLTFSTLTVSNMSPEDSSIYLCSVGQTLLEGYTFGSGTRLTVV.

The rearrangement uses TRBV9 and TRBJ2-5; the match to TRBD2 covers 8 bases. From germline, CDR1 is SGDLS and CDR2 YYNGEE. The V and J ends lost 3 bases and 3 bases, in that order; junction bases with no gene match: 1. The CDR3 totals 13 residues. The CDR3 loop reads CASSGSGEETQYF. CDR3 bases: TGTGCCAGCAGCGGTAGCGGGGAAGAGACCCAGTACTTC.

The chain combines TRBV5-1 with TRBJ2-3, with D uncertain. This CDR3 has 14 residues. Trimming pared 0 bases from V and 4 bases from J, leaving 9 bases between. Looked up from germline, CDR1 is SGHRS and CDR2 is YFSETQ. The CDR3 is CASSLAGEPDTQYF. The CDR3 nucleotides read TGCGCCAGCAGCTTGGCTGGTGAACCAGATACGCAGTATTTT.

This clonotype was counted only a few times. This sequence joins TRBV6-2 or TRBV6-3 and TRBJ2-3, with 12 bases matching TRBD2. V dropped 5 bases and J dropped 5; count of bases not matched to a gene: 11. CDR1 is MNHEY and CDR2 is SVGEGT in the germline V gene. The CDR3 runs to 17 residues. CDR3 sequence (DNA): TGTGCCAGCAGTCAGAATCTAGCGGGGGGGCCTGAAGATACGCAGTATTTT. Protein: CASSQNLAGGPEDTQYF.

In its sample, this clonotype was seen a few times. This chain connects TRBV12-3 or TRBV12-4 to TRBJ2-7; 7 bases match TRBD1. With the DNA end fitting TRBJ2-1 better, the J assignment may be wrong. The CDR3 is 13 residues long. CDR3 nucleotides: TGTGCCAGACGAACAGGGGTATACAATGAGCAGTTCTTC. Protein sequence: CARRTGVYNEQFF.

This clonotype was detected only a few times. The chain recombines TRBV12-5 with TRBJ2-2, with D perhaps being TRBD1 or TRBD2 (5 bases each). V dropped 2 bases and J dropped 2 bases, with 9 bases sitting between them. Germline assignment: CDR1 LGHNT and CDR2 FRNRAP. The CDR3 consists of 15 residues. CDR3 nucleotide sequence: TGTGCTAGTGGTTTGTCCGGGACCAACACCGGGGAGCTGTTTTTT. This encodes CASGLSGTNTGELFF.

In DNA, the CDR3 is TGCAGCGTAAGGGGGCTCTATGGCTACACCTTC. Protein product: CSVRGLYGYTF. The chain carries TRBV29-1 and TRBJ1-2; 7 positions agree with TRBD1. CDR3 size: 11 residues. V trimming: 6 bases; J trimming: 4 bases; junction bases outside the gene matches: 2. CDR1 and CDR2 (germline): SQVTM, ANQGSEA.

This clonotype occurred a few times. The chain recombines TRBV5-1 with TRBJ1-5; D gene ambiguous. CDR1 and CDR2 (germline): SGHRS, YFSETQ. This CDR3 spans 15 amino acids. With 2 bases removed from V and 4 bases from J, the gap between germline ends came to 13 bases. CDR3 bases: TGCGCCAGCAGCTTAAGTGGGGAGGGAAATCAGCCCCAGCATTTT. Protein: CASSLSGEGNQPQHF. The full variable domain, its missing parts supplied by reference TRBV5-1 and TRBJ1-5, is KAGVTQTPRYLIKTRGQQVTLSCSPISGHRSVSWYQQTPGQGLQFLFEYFSETQRNKGNFPGRFSGRQFSNSRSEMNVSTLELGDSALYLCASSLSGEGNQPQHFGDGTRLSIL.

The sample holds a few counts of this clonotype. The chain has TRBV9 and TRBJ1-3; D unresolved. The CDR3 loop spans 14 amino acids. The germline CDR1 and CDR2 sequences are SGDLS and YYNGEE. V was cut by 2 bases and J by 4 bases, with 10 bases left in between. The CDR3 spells CASSVRSNGNTIYF. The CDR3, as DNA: TGTGCCAGCAGCGTCCGCAGTAACGGAAACACCATATATTTT.

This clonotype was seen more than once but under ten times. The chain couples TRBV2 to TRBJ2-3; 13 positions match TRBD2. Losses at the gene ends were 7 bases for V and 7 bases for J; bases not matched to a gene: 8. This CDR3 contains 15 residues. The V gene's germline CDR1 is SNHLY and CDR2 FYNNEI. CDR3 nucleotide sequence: TGTGCCAGCACCTCGGGGACTAGCGGGGTAAATACGCAGTATTTT. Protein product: CASTSGTSGVNTQYF.

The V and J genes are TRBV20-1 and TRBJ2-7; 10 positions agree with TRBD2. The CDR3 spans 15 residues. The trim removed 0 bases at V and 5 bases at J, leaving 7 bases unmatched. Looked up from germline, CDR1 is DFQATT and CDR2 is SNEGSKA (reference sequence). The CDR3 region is CSARDGLAGDNEQYF. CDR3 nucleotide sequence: TGCAGTGCTAGAGATGGGCTAGCGGGAGATAACGAGCAGTACTTC.

CDR3 in amino acids: CASSSDRVGNNEQFF. The CDR3 DNA sequence: TGCGCCAGCAGCAGCGACAGGGTAGGGAACAATGAGCAGTTCTTC. The chain carries TRBV5-1 and TRBJ2-1; 7 positions match TRBD1. With V trimmed by 4 bases and J by 5 bases, 9 bases remained unmatched. Germline CDR1 is SGHRS and CDR2 is YFSETQ. The CDR3 spans 15 residues.